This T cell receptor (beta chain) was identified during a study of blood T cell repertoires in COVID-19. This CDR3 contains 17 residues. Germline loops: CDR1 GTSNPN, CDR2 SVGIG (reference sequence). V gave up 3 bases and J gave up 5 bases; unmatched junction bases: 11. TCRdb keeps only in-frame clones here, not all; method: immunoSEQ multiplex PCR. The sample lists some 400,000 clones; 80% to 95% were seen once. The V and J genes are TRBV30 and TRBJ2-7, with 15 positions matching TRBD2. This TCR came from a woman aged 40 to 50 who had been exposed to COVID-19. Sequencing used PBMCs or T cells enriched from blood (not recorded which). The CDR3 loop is CAWSSWRTSGRADEQYF. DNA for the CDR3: TGTGCCTGGAGCTCCTGGAGGACTAGCGGGAGGGCCGACGAGCAGTACTTC.